This T cell receptor (beta chain) was captured in a study of shared clonotypes between healthy human individuals (dated by TCRdb to 2018 to 2021). Background for the entire study: The cohort included three men and two women between 18 and 49 years of age. To estimate repertoire size and how much clonotype sharing occurs between individuals, the study deeply sequenced the blood TCR repertoires of several healthy adults. For each donor, CD4 naive and CD4 memory were each given three plates, CD8 naive was given two plates, and CD8 memory was given one plate. Between about 0.85 and 8.9 billion PBMCs per donor were obtained by leukapheresis. To increase sequencing depth and limit assay-specific biases, TCR repertoire library preparation and sequencing were carried out by different laboratories using diverse techniques.

Healthy HIV-negative adults with no recently reported acute infections or vaccinations were included as donors. Every donor was a Caucasian adult residing in Nashville, Tennessee, USA. CD4+ T cells were enriched by magnetic negative selection, after which naive cells were positively selected on CD45RA and the negative fraction was taken as the memory subset. After blood collection by leukapheresis, PBMCs were isolated using Ficoll-Histopaque density gradient centrifugation and then cryopreserved in the vapor phase of liquid nitrogen. Analytical flow cytometry was used to check the purity and quantity of each magnetically sorted T cell population. Each sorted fraction had its genomic DNA isolated and then quantified by UV absorbance on a Nanodrop 2000c. Paper-wide results and their limitations: Larger estimated clonotype richness was generally found for naive subsets than for memory subsets. Clonotypes shared by all four sorted-subset donors showed higher generation probabilities than non-shared clonotypes. Across a few donors, roughly 5% of naive CD4, roughly 3.4% of naive CD8, 2.3% of memory CD4, and roughly 0.4% of memory CD8 clonotypes were shared. Only blood was sampled, and tissue TCR repertoires likely differ from those in blood. Because the study included only a small number of donors, the genetic and exposure-history diversity represented was limited. Pairwise subsampling led to the expectation that sequencing depth would affect the degree of clonotype sharing among donors. Incomplete sequencing was indicated by rarefaction of sorted-subset datasets, despite the large sequencing depth.

Comments on this clone: Its antigen remains undetermined. No base quality information exists; no much larger clone differs at one position.

Using the deep immunoSEQ assay, multiplex PCR amplified TCR CDR3 regions from genomic DNA. For each cell subset, the extracted genomic DNA was distributed evenly across all wells of several immunoSEQ 96-well plates, and each plate served as one replicate. For sorted subsets, around 200 ng genomic DNA, equal to tens of thousands of T cell genomes, was loaded into each replicate PCR. Purified libraries were quantified with a Qubit 3.0 fluorometer, sized on a Bioanalyzer 2100, and re-quantified with the KAPA Library Quantification kit. Every immunoSEQ 96-well plate was sequenced on a separate single-read 150-cycle Illumina NextSeq 550 flow cell. As for how the authors treated the data: Because the immunoSEQ output held only junctional sequences and lacked quality scores, the filtering could not match the filtering applied to full-length reads. Sequences were annotated with PyIR, a Python wrapper for IgBLAST v1.9, using IMGT germline references to assign V/J genes and CDR3. Reads were removed for weak V/J assignments (E-value above 1e-6), missing CDR3, stop codons, out-of-frame junctions, or ambiguous translated residues. V3J clonotypes were defined by identical inferred V gene, J gene, and CDR3 amino acid sequence. Percentage overlap between repertoires was computed as shared unique clonotypes divided by the size of the smaller repertoire. RTK rarefaction, the Chao1 estimator, and Recon v2.1 estimates of unobserved clonotypes were used to assess repertoire richness. For all TCRbeta clonotypes obtained by the gDNA method from a few donors, generation probabilities were computed with OLGA. The table was pulled from immuneACCESS by TCRdb, which kept in-frame rearrangements only. Such tables lose some clones; where checked, under half of the loss comes from unresolved V genes, and the rest has no known cause. For V, J and clone size, that table is used; D and trimming come from the DNA. For this sample there are about 1 million clones; about three quarters appear just once. Clones ranked in the top ten supply about 1.5% of the sample.

Deletion took 1 base off V and 1 base off J, with a span of 9 bases between the germline ends. The germline V gene yields MDHEN for CDR1 and SYDVKM for CDR2. The CDR3 sequence holds 15 residues, the cysteine and phenylalanine included. Solely the CDR3 DNA is kept, with 45 bases framed from the first base. The TCR was taken from a man aged 18 to 29 in good health. The chain is made from TRBV28 and TRBJ2-3; the best D guess is TRBD2, with 5 bases matching. Source material: memory CD4+ T cells sorted from blood. What the cell subset or site label conveys for this sample: CD45RA-negative fraction. The CDR3 has the sequence CASSLSTTRTDTQYF. The nucleotides are TGTGCCAGCAGTTTATCGACTACCCGCACAGATACGCAGTATTTT.